The 32 T cell receptor beta chains listed next were all sequenced from one sample in a study of molecular identifiers for immune sequencing clone quantification. TCRdb re-called the PCR reads through MiXCR, storing one row per CDR3 protein. The data show a few hundred thousand distinct CDR3 sequences, with about a fifth seen just once and about 0.84% held by the top ten. Material for sequencing was naive CD8+ T cells from blood, with Jurkat cell RNA spiked in. The subset: FACS-sorted CD8+CD4-CCR7+CD45RA+ naive T cells. Source of these receptors: a human donor in good health. Some libraries in this study had Jurkat cell RNA spiked in.

The chain recombines TRBV19 with TRBJ2-7, with 8 bases matching TRBD1. The V and J ends lost 5 bases and 0 bases, in that order; junction bases with no gene match: 15. CDR3 size: 18 residues. Germline V lookup: CDR1 LNHDA, CDR2 SQIVND (reference sequence). This CDR3 reads CASSPRQGITLSSYEQYF. The CDR3 region has the DNA TGTGCCAGTAGTCCGAGACAGGGGATCACCCTGAGCTCCTACGAGCAGTACTTC.

This clonotype was detected only a few times. The genes are TRBV5-6 and TRBJ1-2; possible D gene TRBD1, 6 bases. There are 14 residues in the CDR3. The V gene lost 2 bases and the J gene lost 4 bases, with 12 bases spanning the gap. The V gene's germline CDR1 is SGHDT and CDR2 YYEEEE. CDR3: CASSLQGYGYGYTF. In DNA, the CDR3 is TGTGCCAGCAGCTTACAGGGATATGGCTATGGCTACACCTTC.

This clonotype was counted between two and nine times. This rearrangement joins TRBV5-6 to TRBJ2-7, with D tentatively TRBD1 or TRBD2 (5 bases each). Germline CDR1 reads SGHDT; CDR2 reads YYEEEE. The CDR3 is made up of 12 amino acids. V was pared by 4 bases and J by 6 bases, with 11 bases between. The CDR3 bases are TGTGCCAGCAGCATCAGGGCGGGCGAGCAGTACTTC. This sequence encodes CASSIRAGEQYF.

Only a few counts were recorded for this clonotype. J is TRBJ2-1 and V is TRBV24-1; D is unclear. The CDR3 consists of 13 residues. Germline CDR1 KGHDR, CDR2 SFDVKD. Trimming took off 9 bases at V and 4 bases at J, with 12 bases between the two ends. The CDR3 region is CATRKDLYNEQFF. The CDR3 DNA is TGTGCCACCCGTAAAGATCTGTACAATGAGCAGTTCTTC.

As regards this clonotype: A read error may be the cause here, since a much bigger clone is one base away. The chain is built from TRBV6-2 or TRBV6-3 and TRBJ1-1; D is undetermined. The length of the CDR3 is 13 residues. V shed 5 bases and J shed 11 bases, with 18 bases lying between them. Germline V lookup: CDR1 MNHEY, CDR2 SVGEGT. The CDR3 coding sequence is TGTGCCAGCAGTCACGTCGAAGTCTCGGAGGCTTTCTTT. Translated: CASSHVEVSEAFF.

This clonotype came up a few times. The gene calls are TRBV6-6 and TRBJ2-2; D is uncertain. From germline, CDR1 is MNHNY and CDR2 SVGAGI (reference sequence). V was clipped by 3 bases and J by 7 bases, with 9 bases between them. There are 13 residues in the CDR3. The CDR3 nucleotides read TGTGCCAGCAGTTATAGGGTTGTCGGGGAGCTGTTTTTT. Translating gives CASSYRVVGELFF.

There are many counts of this clonotype. The chain joins TRBV6-2 or TRBV6-3 to TRBJ1-1; D uncertain. V was clipped by 1 base and J by 5 bases, with 8 bases between them. Germline CDR1 reads MNHEY; CDR2 reads SVGEGT. The CDR3 spans 13 residues. The CDR3, as DNA: TGTGCCAGCAGTTACTACCGCAGGACTGAAGCTTTCTTT. As protein: CASSYYRRTEAFF.

The table lists this clonotype with a few counts. The chain carries TRBV4-2 and TRBJ1-5, with D hard to call. This CDR3 is built from 14 residues. Germline-derived CDR1 and CDR2 are LGHNA and YNFKEQ. The V and J ends lost 1 base and 4 bases respectively, with 8 bases between them. Here the CDR3 reads CASSQVVGNQPQHF. The DNA of the CDR3 is TGTGCCAGCAGCCAAGTTGTAGGGAATCAGCCCCAGCATTTT.

Turning to this clonotype: This could be a read error, since a much larger clone is one nucleotide away. The rearrangement joins TRBV12-3 or TRBV12-4 to TRBJ1-5; 10 bases map to TRBD1. The J call may not be correct, given that the DNA end is closer to TRBJ2-3. The CDR3 runs 14 residues. This chain's CDR3 is CASSLDRGVQPQYF. Here the CDR3 DNA reads TGTGCCAGCAGTTTGGACAGGGGGGTTCAGCCCCAGTATTTT.

This clonotype was found many times. The rearrangement uses TRBV5-1 and TRBJ2-3; D is ambiguous. This CDR3 has 15 residues. V was cut by 0 bases and J by 4 bases, with 12 bases left in between. Germline values: CDR1 SGHRS, CDR2 YFSETQ. CDR3 in DNA: TGCGCCAGCAGCTTGGAGGTAGCACTGGCAGATACGCAGTATTTT. Translating it yields CASSLEVALADTQYF.

With respect to this clonotype: A read error is possible here, since a much larger clone lies one base away. V is TRBV3-1 and J is TRBJ1-1; 11 bases are shared with TRBD1. CDR1 and CDR2 (germline): LGHDT, YNNKEL (reference sequence). The CDR3 length is 16 residues. CDR3 protein: CAGSLPGTGGLTEAFF. Written as DNA, the CDR3 is TGTGCCGGCAGCCTCCCCGGGACAGGGGGATTGACTGAAGCTTTCTTT.

This clonotype was counted between two and nine times. CDR3: CASSLGKGLGPASSYNEQFF. In nucleotides, the CDR3 is TGTGCCAGCAGCTTAGGTAAAGGACTAGGACCGGCGAGCTCCTACAATGAGCAGTTCTTC. V and J are TRBV11-2 and TRBJ2-1, with 7 bases matching TRBD2. There are 20 residues in the CDR3. The V and J ends lost 1 base and 0 bases, in that order; junction bases with no gene match: 15. CDR1 SGHAT and CDR2 FQNNGV come from the germline V gene. The complete variable domain, with remaining parts taken from reference TRBV11-2 and TRBJ2-1, reads EAGVAQSPRYKIIEKRQSVAFWCNPISGHATLYWYQQILGQGPKLLIQFQNNGVVDDSQLPKDRFSAERLKGVDSTLKIQPAKLEDSAVYLCASSLGKGLGPASSYNEQFFGPGTRLTVL.

A note on this clonotype: This may be a read error, as it is one base from a much larger clone. The chain combines TRBV24-1 with TRBJ2-1; tentatively, D is TRBD2 (5 bases). V was clipped by 5 bases and J by 4 bases, with 14 bases between them. Germline lookup yields CDR1 KGHDR and CDR2 SFDVKD. The CDR3 is 15 amino acids. As DNA, the CDR3 is TGTGCCACCAGTGGTTCGACTTCGGGGTACAATGAGCAGTTCTTC. This encodes CATSGSTSGYNEQFF.

Worth noting for this clonotype: This may stem from a read error, because a much larger clone lies one nucleotide away. The chain links TRBV28 to TRBJ2-7, with 9 nucleotides matching TRBD1. V trimming: 8 bases; J trimming: 0 bases; junction bases outside the gene matches: 5. The CDR3 loop spans 14 amino acids. Germline V gene data show CDR1 as MDHEN and CDR2 as SYDVKM. CDR3 in amino acids: CASGRTGASYEQYF. In DNA, the CDR3 is TGTGCCAGCGGCCGGACAGGGGCCTCCTACGAGCAGTACTTC.

The rearrangement uses TRBV6-2 or TRBV6-3 and TRBJ2-7; 10 bases align to TRBD2. This CDR3 spans 16 amino acids. J lost 3 bases, V lost 10 bases, and 15 bases had no gene match. From germline, CDR1 is MNHEY and CDR2 SVGEGT. This chain's CDR3 is CATQPSTSGDYYEQYF. The CDR3 nucleotides are TGTGCCACCCAACCCTCCACTAGCGGGGATTACTACGAGCAGTACTTC.

This clonotype was detected many times. This sequence joins TRBV11-2 and TRBJ2-3, with D perhaps given as TRBD1 or TRBD2 (5 bases each). Germline V gene lookup returns CDR1 SGHAT and CDR2 FQNNGV. The V end was cut by 4 bases, the J end by 0 bases, with 11 bases between. This CDR3 is built from 15 residues. CDR3 DNA: TGTGCCAGCAGCTCCCGGGGACGAAGCACAGATACGCAGTATTTT. Protein product: CASSSRGRSTDTQYF.

This clonotype was observed a handful of times. V usage is TRBV9 and J usage is TRBJ2-7; D gene ambiguous. Germline V CDR1 and CDR2: SGDLS, YYNGEE. This CDR3 comprises 15 residues. V lost 4 bases and J 7 bases, leaving 21 bases between the germline ends. The CDR3 spells CASSPEGEILGEQYF. The CDR3 nucleotides read TGTGCCAGCAGCCCCGAAGGTGAGATATTAGGGGAGCAGTACTTC. Complete variable domain (other parts from reference TRBV9 and TRBJ2-7): DSGVTQTPKHLITATGQRVTLRCSPRSGDLSVYWYQQSLDQGLQFLIQYYNGEERAKGNILERFSAQQFPDLHSELNLSSLELGDSALYFCASSPEGEILGEQYFGPGTRLTVT.

Concerning this clonotype itself: This sequence may be a read error, since a much larger clone differs from it by one base. The chain combines TRBV27 with TRBJ1-1, with TRBD1 matching 7 bases. The CDR3 sequence is 18 residues long. The V gene's germline CDR1 is MNHEY and CDR2 SMNVEV (reference sequence). J gave up 2 bases and V 0 bases, and 12 bases lay outside the gene matches. The CDR3 DNA follows: TGTGCCAGCAGTTTATCCCGGACAGGTATTGGGGCTAACACTGAAGCTTTCTTT. It codes for CASSLSRTGIGANTEAFF.

In this sample, this clonotype turned up many times. The chain has TRBV20-1 and TRBJ2-5; D uncertain. Trimming pared 0 bases from V and 4 bases from J, leaving 9 bases between. The CDR3 extends over 13 amino acids. Germline CDR1 reads DFQATT; CDR2 reads SNEGSKA (reference sequence). The CDR3 nucleotides are TGCAGTGCTAGAGATACGGAAGCAGAGACCCAGTACTTC. The encoded protein is CSARDTEAETQYF.

This clonotype was seen only a few times. At one of its ends the junction is not consistent with the germline gene, which may arise from a read error. This rearrangement joins TRBV13 to TRBJ1-1, with D unresolved. This CDR3 contains 13 residues. The V gene's germline CDR1 is PRHDT and CDR2 FYEKMQ (reference sequence). DNA for the CDR3: TGTGCCGGCAGCTCCTTCATGAACACTGAAGCTTTCTTT. Encoded protein: CAGSSFMNTEAFF.

This clonotype was seen many times. The rearrangement joins TRBV13 to TRBJ1-4; 8 nucleotides line up with TRBD1. V lost 5 bases, J lost 8 bases, and 1 base stayed unmatched. The CDR3 is made up of 12 amino acids. In germline, CDR1 is PRHDT, CDR2 FYEKMQ (reference sequence). DNA of the CDR3: TGTGCCAGCAGCCGGGACAGGGAAAAACTGTTTTTT. The encoded protein is CASSRDREKLFF.

At least ten counts were recorded for this clonotype. CDR3 protein: CVFLAADTQYF. CDR3 nucleotides: TGTGTATTTCTAGCGGCAGATACGCAGTATTTT. The rearrangement uses TRBV7-9 and TRBJ2-3, with 7 bases identical to TRBD2. Per germline, CDR1 SEHNR and CDR2 FQNEAQ (reference sequence). The CDR3 totals 11 residues.

This clonotype has ten or more counts. This sequence joins TRBV7-9 and TRBJ2-7; D gene ambiguous. V lost 5 bases and J lost 6, with 20 bases in between. This CDR3 is 15 amino acids long. Germline CDR1 is SEHNR and CDR2 is FQNEAQ (reference sequence). For the CDR3, the DNA is TGTGCCAGCAGCCCCCCGACGTCGTCTTACCCCGAGCAGTACTTC. The encoded protein is CASSPPTSSYPEQYF.

This clonotype was observed at least ten times. J is TRBJ2-3 and V is TRBV2; the D gene is possibly TRBD2 (7 bases). Trimming stripped 4 bases from V and 6 bases from J, with 20 bases between. The CDR3 spans 16 residues. Germline V gives CDR1 SNHLY, CDR2 FYNNEI. The CDR3 nucleotides are TGTGCCAGCAGTGCCGTGAGGCGGGGGCCGTCGGATACGCAGTATTTT. It encodes CASSAVRRGPSDTQYF.

The CDR3 is CASSHGEYEQYF. CDR3 coding DNA: TGTGCCAGCAGCCACGGAGAGTACGAGCAGTACTTC. The chain is built from TRBV7-9 and TRBJ2-7; D unclear. Trimming took off 5 bases at V and 4 bases at J, with 9 bases between the two ends. The CDR3 is 12 residues long. CDR1 and CDR2 (germline): SEHNR, FQNEAQ (reference sequence).

J is TRBJ2-7 and V is TRBV27; 7 positions agree with TRBD2. The CDR3 consists of 15 residues. J was trimmed by 6 bases and V by 4 bases; bases with no gene match: 12. Per the germline V gene, CDR1 is MNHEY and CDR2 is SMNVEV (reference sequence). The CDR3 reads CASSSEGGPYLEQYF. CDR3 nucleotide sequence: TGTGCCAGCAGTTCGGAGGGAGGGCCGTACCTCGAGCAGTACTTC.

V usage is TRBV19 and J usage is TRBJ2-1; D is undetermined. The CDR3 consists of 14 residues. Trimming shortened V by 1 base and J by 3 bases, and 7 bases separated the two germline ends. The germline V gene encodes CDR1 LNHDA and CDR2 SQIVND (reference sequence). The CDR3 DNA reads as TGTGCCAGTAGTATAGTCGGAAGCTACAATGAGCAGTTCTTC. Translated: CASSIVGSYNEQFF.

A remark on this clonotype: A read error may explain this, as a much larger clone is one base away. The V gene is TRBV4-3, the J gene TRBJ2-7; 13 bases align to TRBD2. With 5 bases clipped from V and 6 bases from J, the junction kept 7 bases outside the gene matches. Germline values: CDR1 LGHNA, CDR2 YSLEER. This CDR3 comprises 15 residues. The CDR3 coding sequence is TGCGCCAGCAGCTACGGGACTAGCGGGACCTGCGAGCAGTACTTC. It codes for CASSYGTSGTCEQYF.

In this sample, this clonotype turned up a few times. The V and J genes are TRBV19 and TRBJ2-7, with 8 bases identical to TRBD1. The germline V gene encodes CDR1 LNHDA and CDR2 SQIVND (reference sequence). This CDR3 is built from 15 residues. With 3 bases clipped from V and 4 bases from J, the junction kept 8 bases outside the gene matches. The CDR3 coding sequence is TGTGCCAGTAGTATTGCTACCAGGGGGCGGTACGAGCAGTACTTC. Translating it yields CASSIATRGRYEQYF.

This clonotype was recorded many times. This chain joins TRBV6-5 and TRBJ2-5, with D perhaps matching TRBD1 or TRBD2 (5 bases each). Germline V gene sequence: CDR1 MNHEY, CDR2 SVGAGI. CDR3 length: 17 residues. Trimming left V 4 bases short and J 0 bases short, with 18 bases between. This chain's CDR3 is CASSSEPGPRYQETQYF. For the CDR3, the DNA is TGTGCCAGCAGTTCTGAGCCGGGACCAAGGTACCAAGAGACCCAGTACTTC.

This clonotype was detected only a few times. The chain has TRBV30 and TRBJ2-2; D gene ambiguous. The CDR3 consists of 15 residues. Trimming removed 4 bases from V and 5 bases from J, with 17 bases in between. Germline CDR1 is GTSNPN and CDR2 is SVGIG (reference sequence). This CDR3 reads CAWTPGFGDTGELFF. The CDR3 coding sequence is TGTGCCTGGACCCCCGGGTTTGGGGATACCGGGGAGCTGTTTTTT. The variable domain in full, with the rest retrieved from reference TRBV30 and TRBJ2-2, is SQTIHQWPATLVQPVGSPLSLECTVEGTSNPNLYWYRQAAGRGLQLLFYSVGIGQISSEVPQNLSASRPQDRQFILSSKKLLLSDSGFYLCAWTPGFGDTGELFFGEGSRLTVL.

This chain joins TRBV5-6 and TRBJ2-7, with TRBD1 as a possible D gene (5 bases). V was clipped by 0 bases and J by 4 bases, with 11 bases between them. This CDR3 is 14 amino acids long. CDR1 and CDR2 (germline): SGHDT, YYEEEE. The CDR3 loop reads CASSLAQTAYEQYF. CDR3 coding DNA: TGTGCCAGCAGCTTGGCCCAGACAGCATACGAGCAGTACTTC.